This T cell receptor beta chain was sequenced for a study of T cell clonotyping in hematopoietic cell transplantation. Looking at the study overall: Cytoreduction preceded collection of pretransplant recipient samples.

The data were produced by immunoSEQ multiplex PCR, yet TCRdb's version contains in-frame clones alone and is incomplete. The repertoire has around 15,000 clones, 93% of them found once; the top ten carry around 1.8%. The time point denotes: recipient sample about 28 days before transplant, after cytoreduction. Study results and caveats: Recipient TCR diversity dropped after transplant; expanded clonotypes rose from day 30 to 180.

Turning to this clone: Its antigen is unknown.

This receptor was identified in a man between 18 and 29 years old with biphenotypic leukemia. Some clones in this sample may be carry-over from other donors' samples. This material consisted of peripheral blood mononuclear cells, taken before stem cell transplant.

The CDR3 loop reads CASSYSKGVNTGELFF. The CDR3 DNA sequence: TGTGCCAGCAGTTACTCGAAGGGCGTGAACACCGGGGAGCTGTTTTTT. This chain links TRBV6-5 with TRBJ2-2; no clear D. The CDR3 length is 16 residues. CDR1 is MNHEY, CDR2 SVGAGI, per germline. Between the trimmed V and J ends, which lost 0 bases and 1 base, there was a span of 9 bases.